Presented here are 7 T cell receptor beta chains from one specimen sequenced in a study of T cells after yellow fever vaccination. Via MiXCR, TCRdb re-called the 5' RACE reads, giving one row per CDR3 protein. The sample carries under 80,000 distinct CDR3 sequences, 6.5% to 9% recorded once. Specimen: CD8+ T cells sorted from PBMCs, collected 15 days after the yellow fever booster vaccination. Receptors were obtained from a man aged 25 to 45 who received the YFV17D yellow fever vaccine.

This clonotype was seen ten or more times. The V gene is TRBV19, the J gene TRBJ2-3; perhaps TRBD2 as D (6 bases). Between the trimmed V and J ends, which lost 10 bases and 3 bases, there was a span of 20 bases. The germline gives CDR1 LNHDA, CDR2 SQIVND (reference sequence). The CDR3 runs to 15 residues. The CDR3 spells CATPRWEAQTDTQYF. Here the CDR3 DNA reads TGTGCCACCCCGAGGTGGGAGGCCCAAACAGATACGCAGTATTTT.

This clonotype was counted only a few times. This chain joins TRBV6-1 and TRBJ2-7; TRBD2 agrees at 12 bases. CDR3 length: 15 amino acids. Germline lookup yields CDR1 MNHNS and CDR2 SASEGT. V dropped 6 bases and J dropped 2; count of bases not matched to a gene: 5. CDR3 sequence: CASSRGLAGAYEQYF. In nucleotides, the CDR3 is TGTGCCAGCAGCAGGGGACTAGCGGGCGCCTACGAGCAGTACTTC.

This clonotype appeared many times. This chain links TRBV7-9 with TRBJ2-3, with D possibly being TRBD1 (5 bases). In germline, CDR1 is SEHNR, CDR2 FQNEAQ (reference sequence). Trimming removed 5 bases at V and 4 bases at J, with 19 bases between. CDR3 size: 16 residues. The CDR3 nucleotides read TGTGCCAGCAGCCGACGACAGCCTCCTGGCCCAGATACGCAGTATTTT. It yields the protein CASSRRQPPGPDTQYF.

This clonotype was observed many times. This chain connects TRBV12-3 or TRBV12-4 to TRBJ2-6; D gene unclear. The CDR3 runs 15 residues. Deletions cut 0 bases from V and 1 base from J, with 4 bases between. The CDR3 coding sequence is TGTGCCAGCAGTTTAGCAGGGTCTGGGGCCAACGTCCTGACTTTC. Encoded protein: CASSLAGSGANVLTF.

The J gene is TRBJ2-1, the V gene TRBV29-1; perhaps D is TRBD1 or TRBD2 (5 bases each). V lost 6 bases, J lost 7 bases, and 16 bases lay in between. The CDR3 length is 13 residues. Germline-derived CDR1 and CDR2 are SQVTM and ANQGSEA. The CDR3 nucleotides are TGCAGCGTCGTATGGGACCCTGGGAATGAGCAGTTCTTC. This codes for CSVVWDPGNEQFF.

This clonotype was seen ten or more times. This CDR3 reads CASSTGTVRETQYF. The CDR3 nucleotides read TGTGCCAGCAGCACCGGGACAGTCAGGGAGACCCAGTACTTC. The chain couples TRBV27 to TRBJ2-5, with 7 positions matching TRBD1. CDR3 length: 14 amino acids. The germline CDR1 and CDR2 sequences are MNHEY and SMNVEV (reference sequence). Germline trimming cut 6 bases from V and 5 bases from J; bases unmatched to any gene: 9.

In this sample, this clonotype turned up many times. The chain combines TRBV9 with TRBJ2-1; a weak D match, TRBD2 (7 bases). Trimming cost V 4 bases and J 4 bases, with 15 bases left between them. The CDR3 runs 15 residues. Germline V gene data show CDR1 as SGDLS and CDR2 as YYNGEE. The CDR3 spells CASSLQGGVYNEQFF. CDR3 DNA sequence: TGTGCCAGCAGCCTACAGGGAGGGGTATACAATGAGCAGTTCTTC.